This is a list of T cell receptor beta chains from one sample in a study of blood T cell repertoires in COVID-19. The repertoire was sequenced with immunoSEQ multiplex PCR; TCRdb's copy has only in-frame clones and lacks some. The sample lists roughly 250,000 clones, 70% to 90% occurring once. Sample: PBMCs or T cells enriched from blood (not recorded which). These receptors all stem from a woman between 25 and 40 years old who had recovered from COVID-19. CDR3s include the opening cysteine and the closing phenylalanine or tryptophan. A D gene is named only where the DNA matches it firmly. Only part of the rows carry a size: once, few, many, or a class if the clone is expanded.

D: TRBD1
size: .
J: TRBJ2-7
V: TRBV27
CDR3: CASSLSRTGGHEQYF
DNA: TGTGCCAGCAGTTTATCGCGAACAGGGGGCCACGAGCAGTACTTC

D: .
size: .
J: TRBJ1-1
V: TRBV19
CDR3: CASSVWTENTEAFF
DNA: TGTGCCAGTAGTGTTTGGACAGAGAACACTGAAGCTTTCTTT

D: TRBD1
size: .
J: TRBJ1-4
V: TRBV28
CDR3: CASSFHYTPTGGDEKLFF
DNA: TGTGCCAGCAGTTTCCATTATACCCCGACAGGGGGGGATGAAAAACTGTTTTTT

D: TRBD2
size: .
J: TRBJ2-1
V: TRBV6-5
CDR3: CASNPAGGPKNEQFF
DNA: TGTGCCAGCAATCCAGCGGGAGGGCCCAAGAATGAGCAGTTCTTC

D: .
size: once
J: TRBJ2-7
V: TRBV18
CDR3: CASSPISQGYEQYF
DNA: TGTGCCAGCTCACCAATCAGCCAGGGCTACGAGCAGTACTTC

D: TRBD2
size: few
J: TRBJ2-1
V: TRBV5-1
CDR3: CASSFGTSGIMWFNEQFF
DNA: TGCGCCAGCAGCTTCGGGACTAGCGGGATAATGTGGTTCAATGAGCAGTTCTTC

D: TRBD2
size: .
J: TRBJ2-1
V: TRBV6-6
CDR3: CASSTGGSYNEQFF
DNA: TGTGCCAGCAGTACGGGGGGCTCCTACAATGAGCAGTTCTTC

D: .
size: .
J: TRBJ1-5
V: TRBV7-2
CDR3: CASSLDRGGQPQHF
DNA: TGTGCCAGCAGCTTAGATCGGGGGGGTCAGCCCCAGCATTTT

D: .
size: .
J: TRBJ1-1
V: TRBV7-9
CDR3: CASSLVAGGLEAFF
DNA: TGTGCCAGCAGCTTAGTAGCGGGGGGACTTGAAGCTTTCTTT

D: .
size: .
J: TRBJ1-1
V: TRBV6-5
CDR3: CASSYNRAMNTEAFF
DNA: TGTGCCAGCAGTTACAACAGGGCCATGAACACTGAAGCTTTCTTT

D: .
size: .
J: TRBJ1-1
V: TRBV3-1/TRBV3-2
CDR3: CASSQGTVNTEAFF
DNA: TGTGCCAGCAGCCAAGGGACAGTGAACACTGAAGCTTTCTTT

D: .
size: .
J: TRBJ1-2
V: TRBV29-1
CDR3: CSVEDRTGYGYTF
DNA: TGCAGCGTTGAAGATCGTACAGGGTATGGCTACACCTTC

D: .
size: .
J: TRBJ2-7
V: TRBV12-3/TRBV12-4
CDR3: CASSLALKNEQYF
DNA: TGTGCCAGCAGTTTAGCGCTAAAGAACGAGCAGTACTTC

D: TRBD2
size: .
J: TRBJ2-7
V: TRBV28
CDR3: CASRREVPYEQYF
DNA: TGTGCCAGCAGACGGGAGGTGCCCTACGAGCAGTACTTC

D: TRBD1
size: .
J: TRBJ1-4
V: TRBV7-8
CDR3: CASSEPGQQKLFF
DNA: TGTGCCAGCAGCGAGCCGGGACAGCAAAAACTGTTTTTT

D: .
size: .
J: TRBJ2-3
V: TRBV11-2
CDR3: CASSSYRPALRRATDTQYF
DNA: TGTGCCAGCAGCTCATATCGCCCGGCACTGCGCAGGGCCACAGATACGCAGTATTTT

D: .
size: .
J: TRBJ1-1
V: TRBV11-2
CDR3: CASSSAGGAFF
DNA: TGTGCCAGCAGCTCAGCCGGGGGAGCTTTCTTT

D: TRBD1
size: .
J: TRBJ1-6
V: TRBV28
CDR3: CASSLFLGQALGSPLHF
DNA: TGTGCCAGCAGTTTATTTCTAGGACAGGCGCTGGGTTCACCCCTCCACTTT

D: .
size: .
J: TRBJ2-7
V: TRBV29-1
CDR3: CSVEADYEQYF
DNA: TGCAGCGTTGAGGCAGACTACGAGCAGTACTTC